These 8 T cell receptor beta chains share one sample of origin, sequenced in a study of tissue T cells after allogeneic stem cell transplantation. Time point here: mouse harvest day 7 after allogeneic transplant. The graft held 10^6 splenic CD5+ T cells and 10^7 T-cell-depleted bone marrow cells. Data came from immunoSEQ multiplex PCR; TCRdb stores just in-frame clones and leaves some out. The repertoire includes over 7,000 clones, about 48% of them detected once, and 7% to 7.5% sits in the top ten. Sequencing input: gut tissue. These receptors were taken from a female BALB/c mouse given C57BL/6 T cells with graft-versus-host disease after an allogeneic hematopoietic cell transplant.

This clone was recorded once. Gene and germline names: mouse. Read data end 1 residue before the CDR3 end; the end is taken from the germline J gene. The chain is built from TRBV1 and TRBJ1-4; D not resolved. In germline, CDR1 is NSQYPW, CDR2 LRSPGD (reference sequence). V shed 3 bases and J shed 7 bases, with 3 bases lying between them. The CDR3 length is 11 residues. The covered CDR3 bases are TGCACCTGCAGTGCTCCCGAAAGATTATTT. Its translation: CTCSAPERLF. The whole CDR3 region reads CTCSAPERLFF.

As concerns this clone: Here the gene names and germline are mouse. The CDR3 reads CASTRDTEVFF. CDR3 DNA, as far as it was read: TGTGCCAGCACCCGGGACACAGAAGTCTTC. The chain combines TRBV26 with TRBJ1-1; the D is unclear. The read ends 1 residue before the CDR3 terminus; that terminus is restored from the germline J gene. The CDR3 runs to 11 residues. Germline lookup yields CDR1 KGHPV and CDR2 FQNQEV (reference sequence). V shed 7 bases and J shed 3 bases, with 6 bases lying between them. The entire variable domain, with the rest obtained from reference TRBV26 and TRBJ1-1, is as follows: NSKVIQTPRYLVKGQGQKAKMRCIPEKGHPVVFWYQQNKNNEFKFLINFQNQEVLQQIDMTEKRFSAECPSNSPCSLEIQSSEAGDSALYLCASTRDTEVFFGKGTRLTVV.

On this clone itself: Gene labels here are mouse ones. Read coverage stops 1 residue before the CDR3 terminus; the germline J gene supplies the remainder. The genes are TRBV19 and TRBJ1-1; TRBD1 aligns across 11 bases. CDR1 FNHDT and CDR2 SITEND come from the germline V gene (reference sequence). The CDR3 covers 13 residues. J gave up 5 bases and V 6 bases, and 3 bases lay outside the gene matches. The part of the CDR3 DNA that was read is TGTGCCAGCACCGGGACAGGGGGGACAGAAGTCTTC. This gives the protein CASTGTGGTEVF. The entire CDR3 reads CASTGTGGTEVFF. The entire variable domain, with the rest obtained from reference TRBV19 and TRBJ1-1, is as follows: GGIITQTPKFLIGQEGQKLTLKCQQNFNHDTMYWYRQDSGKGLRLIYYSITENDLQKGDLSEGYDASREKKSSFSLTVTSAQKNEMAVFLCASTGTGGTEVFFGKGTRLTVV.

By frequency in the sample, this clone is medium-sized. These gene names are mouse names. The read finishes 1 residue shy of the CDR3 end, and the germline J gene is used to complete it. This chain links TRBV31 with TRBJ1-3; D might be TRBD1 (6 bases). The CDR3 sequence is 12 residues long. Germline CDR1 and CDR2: GKSSPN and SITVG. V lost 8 bases to trimming and J lost 0 bases, with 8 bases between them. CDR3 DNA (partial): TGTGCCACCAGGGGTTCTGGAAATACGCTCTAT. It yields the protein CATRGSGNTLY. In full, the CDR3 is CATRGSGNTLYF.

Points on this clone: Gene names and germline match the mouse. From the germline J gene comes the end of the CDR3, since the read stops 1 residue before it. This chain links TRBV3 with TRBJ2-4, with 13 positions matching TRBD2. From germline, CDR1 is SNHLY and CDR2 FYNGKV (reference sequence). The CDR3 spans 16 residues. Trimming took 5 bases from V and 0 from J; bases not matched to a gene: 2. The CDR3 DNA, read in part, is TGTGCCAGCAGCCCGGGACTGGGGGGGAGTCAAAACACCTTGTAC. Translation gives CASSPGLGGSQNTLY. The full CDR3 sequence reads CASSPGLGGSQNTLYF.

Remarks on this clone: The gene names here belong to mouse. The read ends 1 residue shy of where the CDR3 ends; the end is completed using the germline J gene. The chain is built from TRBV26 and TRBJ1-2, with TRBD1 matching over 8 bases. Germline V gene sequence: CDR1 KGHPV, CDR2 FQNQEV (reference sequence). The CDR3 length is 14 residues. V shed 2 bases, J shed 5 bases, and the junction held 4 bases outside the gene matches. Partial CDR3 DNA: TGTGCCAGCAGTCTGAACAGGGGGGGGTCCGACTACACC. Translation gives CASSLNRGGSDYT. The CDR3, in full, reads CASSLNRGGSDYTF.

In regard to this clone: Germline and genes: mouse. With the read ending 1 residue before the CDR3 end, the germline J gene is used to fill in that end. V gene TRBV13-2 combines with J gene TRBJ2-7; 11 nucleotides match TRBD2. In germline, CDR1 is NNHNN, CDR2 SYGAGS (reference sequence). The CDR3 spans 15 residues. V lost 3 bases and J lost 0; bases outside the gene matches: 2. Partial CDR3 DNA: TGTGCCAGCGGTGGGGACTGGGGGTTCTCCTATGAACAGTAC. This translates into CASGGDWGFSYEQY. The complete CDR3 protein is CASGGDWGFSYEQYF.

Comments on this clone: The listed genes are named as in mouse. The read halts 1 residue ahead of the CDR3 end, with the missing end drawn from the germline J gene. The V and J genes are TRBV13-2 and TRBJ1-1, with a weak D call TRBD1 (5 bases). Germline V gene sequence: CDR1 NNHNN, CDR2 SYGAGS (reference sequence). There are 15 residues in the CDR3. The V gene lost 3 bases and the J gene lost 1 base, with 13 bases spanning the gap. CDR3 region: CASGGPGMGNTEVFF. CDR3 DNA, as far as it was read: TGTGCCAGCGGTGGACCAGGGATGGGAAACACAGAAGTCTTC.